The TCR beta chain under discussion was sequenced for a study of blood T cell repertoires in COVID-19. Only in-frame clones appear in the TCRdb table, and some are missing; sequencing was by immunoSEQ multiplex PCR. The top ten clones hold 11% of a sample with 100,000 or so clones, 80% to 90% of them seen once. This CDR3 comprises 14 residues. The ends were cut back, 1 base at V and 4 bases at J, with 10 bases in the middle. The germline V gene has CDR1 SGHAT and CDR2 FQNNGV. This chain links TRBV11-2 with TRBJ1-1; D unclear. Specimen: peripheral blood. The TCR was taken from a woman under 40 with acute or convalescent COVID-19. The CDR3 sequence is CASSLGRMATEAFF. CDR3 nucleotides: TGTGCCAGCAGCTTAGGGAGAATGGCCACTGAAGCTTTCTTT.